The 29 T cell receptor beta chains in this list originate from one sample, sequenced in a study of a mutant IDH1 vaccine in newly diagnosed glioma. Sequencing was performed with immunoSEQ multiplex PCR; in TCRdb, only in-frame clones are kept and a portion is missing. The repertoire holds about 56,000 clones, with about nine tenths as singletons. Time point reported: week 35, safety follow-up. Topical imiquimod was applied with each vaccine dose, which held 300 ug of mutant IDH1 20-mer peptide. These TCRs' antigens remain unknown. This material consisted of PBMCs, taken from a glioma patient whose treatment included an IDH1 peptide vaccine. The source is a middle-aged man with glioma.

The chain joins TRBV6-4 to TRBJ2-3; TRBD2 matches at 7 bases. Germline trimming cut 5 bases from V and 1 base from J; bases unmatched to any gene: 3. This CDR3 is built from 14 residues. Germline assignment: CDR1 MRHNA and CDR2 SNTAGT. CDR3 DNA sequence: TGTGCCAGCAGTCCCGCGGGAGGCACAGATACGCAGTATTTT. Amino acids: CASSPAGGTDTQYF.

This chain connects TRBV5-4 to TRBJ1-3, with D hard to call. CDR1 SGHNT and CDR2 YYREEE come from the germline V gene (reference sequence). CDR3 size: 16 residues. Trimming pared 0 bases from V and 0 bases from J, leaving 10 bases between. The CDR3 nucleotides are TGTGCCAGCAGCTTGGACAGCCGGTACTCTGGAAACACCATATATTTT. It is translated as CASSLDSRYSGNTIYF.

The V gene is TRBV5-1, the J gene TRBJ2-2, with 7 nucleotides matching TRBD2. The CDR3 is 16 residues long. From germline, CDR1 is SGHRS and CDR2 YFSETQ. With V trimmed by 0 bases and J by 5 bases, 7 bases remained unmatched. The CDR3, as DNA: TGCGCCAGCAGCTTGGTTGCGGGAGAGGGGACCGGGGAGCTGTTTTTT. This encodes CASSLVAGEGTGELFF.

The table lists this clone with a count of one. The chain joins TRBV4-3 to TRBJ1-1; no reliable D call. The V gene lost 4 bases and the J gene lost 6 bases, with 12 bases spanning the gap. CDR3 length equals 13 residues. Germline V gives CDR1 LGHNA, CDR2 YSLEER. CDR3 sequence reads: CASSLEGQSEAFF. The DNA of the CDR3 is TGCGCCAGCAGCCTAGAGGGTCAGTCTGAAGCTTTCTTT.

The V call is TRBV6-1, the J call TRBJ2-7, with D perhaps TRBD1 (6 bases). The CDR3 extends over 15 amino acids. V was clipped by 8 bases and J by 5 bases, with 22 bases between them. CDR1 and CDR2 from the germline V gene are MNHNS and SASEGT. The CDR3 loop is CASVFGGLVKNEQYF. The CDR3 nucleotides read TGTGCCAGCGTGTTTGGGGGCTTGGTGAAGAACGAGCAGTACTTC.

The chain uses TRBV7-7 and TRBJ2-1; D uncertain. Germline CDR1 reads SSHAT; CDR2 reads FNYEAQ (reference sequence). CDR3 size: 13 residues. Trimming removed 9 bases at V and 0 bases at J, with 9 bases between. CDR3 amino acids: CASALSSYNEQFF. Here the CDR3 DNA reads TGTGCCAGTGCCCTCAGCTCCTACAATGAGCAGTTCTTC.

The J gene is TRBJ2-7, the V gene TRBV6-5; D not certain. Germline CDR1 MNHEY, CDR2 SVGAGI. The V end was cut by 8 bases, the J end by 3 bases, with 17 bases between. This CDR3 is built from 14 residues. CDR3 bases: TGTGCCAGCCAAAGAAAGCCACTACTCTACGAGCAGTACTTC. This encodes CASQRKPLLYEQYF.

V usage is TRBV18 and J usage is TRBJ2-1; D possibly corresponds to TRBD1 (6 bases). Germline V gene data show CDR1 as KGHSH and CDR2 as LQKENI. The CDR3 has 17 amino acids. Deletions cut 2 bases from V and 1 base from J, with 15 bases between. The CDR3 region is CASSPGAGAGSYNEQFF. CDR3 nucleotides: TGTGCCAGCTCACCAGGGGCAGGGGCCGGGTCCTACAATGAGCAGTTCTTC.

The chain uses TRBV7-2 and TRBJ2-7; 12 nucleotides line up with TRBD2. This CDR3 region has 15 residues. The J segment lost 5 bases and the V segment lost 5 bases, leaving 7 bases of the junction unmatched. Germline values: CDR1 SGHTA, CDR2 FQGNSA. This CDR3 reads CASSARLAGEHEQYF. CDR3 coding DNA: TGTGCCAGCAGCGCGAGACTAGCGGGAGAGCACGAGCAGTACTTC.

The chain recombines TRBV6-4 with TRBJ1-2; unclear D gene. Germline CDR1 and CDR2: MRHNA and SNTAGT. This CDR3 contains 10 residues. The V and J ends lost 8 bases and 7 bases respectively, with 8 bases between them. The CDR3 nucleotides read TGTGCCAGCCTGTGGTGTGGCTACACCTTC. This encodes CASLWCGYTF.

The chain is built from TRBV4-3 and TRBJ2-3; 10 bases are a match to TRBD1. Trimming took 0 bases from V and 4 from J; bases not matched to a gene: 7. CDR1 and CDR2 from the germline V gene are LGHNA and YSLEER. The CDR3 consists of 17 residues. The CDR3: CASSQDSRQGAADTQYF. The DNA of the CDR3 is TGCGCCAGCAGCCAAGATTCTAGACAGGGGGCTGCAGATACGCAGTATTTT.

The chain combines TRBV7-9 with TRBJ2-5; tentatively, D is TRBD1 (5 bases). Germline-derived CDR1 and CDR2 are SEHNR and FQNEAQ (reference sequence). The CDR3 spans 15 residues. The V gene lost 1 base and the J gene lost 1 base, with 10 bases spanning the gap. The CDR3 nucleotides read TGTGCCAGCAGCTTAGGGGGCTCAACCCAAGAGACCCAGTACTTC. Translating it yields CASSLGGSTQETQYF.

The chain employs TRBV2 and TRBJ1-5, with 11 positions matching TRBD1. Germline V gives CDR1 SNHLY, CDR2 FYNNEI. This CDR3 region has 17 residues. V trimming: 8 bases; J trimming: 7 bases; junction bases outside the gene matches: 16. The CDR3 loop reads CASRGQGASSGSQPQHF. The CDR3 DNA reads TGTGCCAGCCGCGGACAGGGGGCATCCTCAGGGAGCCAGCCCCAGCATTTT. Based on the CDR3 plus reference TRBV2 and TRBJ1-5, the full variable domain is EPEVTQTPSHQVTQMGQEVILRCVPISNHLYFYWYRQILGQKVEFLVSFYNNEISEKSEIFDDQFSVERPDGSNFTLKIRSTKLEDSAMYFCASRGQGASSGSQPQHFGDGTRLSIL.

V usage is TRBV9 and J usage is TRBJ1-2, with 9 bases that match TRBD1. CDR1 and CDR2 from the germline V gene are SGDLS and YYNGEE. Unmatched junction bases numbered 8, after V lost 5 bases and J lost 9 bases. The CDR3 totals 13 residues. The CDR3 sequence: CASSTGTGRSYTF. DNA for the CDR3: TGTGCCAGCAGTACCGGGACAGGGAGGAGCTACACCTTC.

The chain links TRBV15 to TRBJ1-5, with a weak D call TRBD1 (6 bases). The CDR3 is made up of 14 amino acids. Per germline, CDR1 LNHNV and CDR2 YYDKDF (reference sequence). V was cut by 1 base and J by 7 bases, with 11 bases left in between. This CDR3 reads CATSRVLGGQPQHF. The DNA for the CDR3 is TGTGCCACCAGCAGAGTTTTGGGGGGCCAGCCCCAGCATTTT.

J is TRBJ2-5 and V is TRBV28, with D perhaps matching TRBD1 (6 bases). Trimming pared 6 bases from V and 3 bases from J, leaving 8 bases between. From germline, CDR1 is MDHEN and CDR2 SYDVKM. The CDR3 extends over 12 amino acids. The CDR3, as DNA: TGTGCCAGCAGCCGGACAGAAGAGACCCAGTACTTC. It translates to CASSRTEETQYF.

The gene calls are TRBV29-1 and TRBJ1-1; D unresolved. CDR1 SQVTM and CDR2 ANQGSEA come from the germline V gene. Trimming cost V 7 bases and J 2 bases, with 14 bases left between them. The CDR3 runs to 13 residues. The CDR3 sequence is CSGWKGPNTEAFF. The CDR3 DNA reads as TGCAGCGGTTGGAAGGGCCCCAACACTGAAGCTTTCTTT.

This clone appeared once. The V gene is TRBV5-1, the J gene TRBJ1-4; a possible D gene is TRBD1 (6 bases). CDR3 length: 18 residues. The ends were cut back, 4 bases at V and 8 bases at J, with 27 bases in the middle. The germline gives CDR1 SGHRS, CDR2 YFSETQ. The CDR3: CASSQGPTGSSGQEKLFF. The CDR3, as DNA: TGCGCCAGCAGCCAGGGGCCCACGGGGAGCTCTGGGCAAGAAAAACTGTTTTTT.

V and J are TRBV18 and TRBJ2-7; D gene unclear. The CDR3 consists of 11 residues. The germline V gene encodes CDR1 KGHSH and CDR2 LQKENI. Trimming removed 6 bases at V and 0 bases at J, with 3 bases between. CDR3 coding DNA: TGTGCCAGCTCTAGCTCCTACGAGCAGTACTTC. Its protein product is CASSSSYEQYF.

A few counts support this clone. The chain employs TRBV7-6 and TRBJ2-7; tentative D call: TRBD1 (5 bases). CDR1 and CDR2 (germline): SGHVS, FNYEAQ. The CDR3 loop spans 15 amino acids. The ends were cut back, 4 bases at V and 5 bases at J, with 18 bases in the middle. Here the CDR3 reads CASSYRLGRGDEQYF. CDR3 nucleotide sequence: TGTGCCAGCAGCTACCGACTGGGGCGAGGCGACGAGCAGTACTTC.

CDR3 protein: CASNRGGQENIQYF. CDR3 DNA sequence: TGTGCCAGCAATCGGGGGGGGCAAGAAAACATTCAGTACTTC. V is TRBV6-1 and J is TRBJ2-4; the match to TRBD2 covers 8 bases. From germline, CDR1 is MNHNS and CDR2 SASEGT. V lost 7 bases to trimming and J lost 5 bases; unmatched junction nucleotides: 7. CDR3 length: 14 amino acids.

The chain is built from TRBV2 and TRBJ2-2; 7 bases line up with TRBD1. Per the germline V gene, CDR1 is SNHLY and CDR2 is FYNNEI. The junction had 8 bases not matched to a gene; V was cut back by 6 bases and J by 4 bases. The CDR3 length is 15 residues. The CDR3 DNA is TGTGCCAGCAGGCGCCGGGACAGCGTCACCGGGGAGCTGTTTTTT. Protein product: CASRRRDSVTGELFF.

This clone appeared a single time. J is TRBJ1-5 and V is TRBV9; tentatively, D is TRBD1 (6 bases). This CDR3 spans 14 amino acids. V lost 3 bases and J lost 7, with 14 bases in between. The germline gives CDR1 SGDLS, CDR2 YYNGEE. The CDR3 sequence is CASSAEGGGQPQHF. The CDR3 DNA reads as TGTGCCAGCAGCGCTGAGGGGGGCGGACAGCCCCAGCATTTT.

J is TRBJ1-2 and V is TRBV5-1; 8 nucleotides match TRBD1. Germline V gives CDR1 SGHRS, CDR2 YFSETQ. V was clipped by 4 bases and J by 10 bases; unmatched bases: 6. CDR3 length: 12 amino acids. The CDR3 DNA sequence: TGCGCCAGCAGCACCGGACAGGGCGACTACACCTTC. It translates to CASSTGQGDYTF.

The V and J genes are TRBV5-1 and TRBJ2-5; 8 positions match TRBD2. V was pared by 4 bases and J by 2 bases, with 7 bases of the junction left unmatched. CDR3 length: 15 residues. CDR1 and CDR2 from the germline V gene are SGHRS and YFSETQ. The CDR3 here is CASSTSSGLQETQYF. The CDR3 nucleotides read TGCGCCAGCAGCACCTCTAGCGGGCTTCAAGAGACCCAGTACTTC.

V and J are TRBV7-2 and TRBJ2-7; TRBD2 matches 14 bases. The CDR3 is 16 amino acids. CDR1 is SGHTA, CDR2 FQGNSA, per germline. J gave up 3 bases and V 5 bases, and 6 bases lay outside the gene matches. DNA for the CDR3: TGTGCCAGCAGCAGGACTAGCGGGAGGTCCATCTACGAGCAGTACTTC. The encoded protein is CASSRTSGRSIYEQYF.

The chain couples TRBV5-1 to TRBJ1-2; D uncertain. CDR1 and CDR2 from the germline V gene are SGHRS and YFSETQ. The CDR3 contains 13 residues. V lost 3 bases and J 8 bases, leaving 14 bases between the germline ends. The CDR3 DNA reads as TGCGCCAGCAGCTCGAATACAGAGATGGGCTACACCTTC. Translation: CASSSNTEMGYTF.

This clone was seen more than once but under ten times. CDR3 DNA sequence: TGTGCCAGCAGCTTGGATGGAGGCGAGCAGTACTTC. This translates into CASSLDGGEQYF. The V gene is TRBV5-4, the J gene TRBJ2-7; tentative D call: TRBD2 (5 bases). Germline V gene lookup returns CDR1 SGHNT and CDR2 YYREEE (reference sequence). Trimming cost V 0 bases and J 6 bases, with 7 bases left between them. The CDR3 extends over 12 amino acids.

The chain employs TRBV5-1 and TRBJ1-4; tentatively, D is TRBD1 (6 bases). CDR1 is SGHRS, CDR2 YFSETQ, per germline. The CDR3 loop spans 14 amino acids. Trimming cost V 0 bases and J 8 bases, with 11 bases left between them. CDR3 nucleotides: TGCGCCAGCAGCTTGGGGGGGGCTGACGAAAAACTGTTTTTT. This sequence encodes CASSLGGADEKLFF. The whole variable domain, remainder taken from reference TRBV5-1 and TRBJ1-4, is KAGVTQTPRYLIKTRGQQVTLSCSPISGHRSVSWYQQTPGQGLQFLFEYFSETQRNKGNFPGRFSGRQFSNSRSEMNVSTLELGDSALYLCASSLGGADEKLFFGSGTQLSVL.